This entry lists 8 T cell receptor beta chains sequenced from one sample in a study of cytomegalovirus exposure and HLA in healthy donors. PCR involved 60 Vbeta and 13 Jbeta primers. Assay: immunoSEQ multiplex PCR; the TCRdb copy retains only in-frame clones and omits some. This table holds under 170,000 clones, about 85% found once. Sequencing was done on a sample of PBMCs. These receptors came from a human donor in good health.

The chain has TRBV4-1 and TRBJ2-3; D perhaps matches TRBD2 (6 bases). The germline CDR1 and CDR2 sequences are MGHRA and YSYEKL. This CDR3 comprises 17 residues. Trimming took 0 bases from V and 5 from J, leaving 18 bases between them. The CDR3 region is CASSQDPGTHVLDTQYF. CDR3 DNA sequence: TGCGCCAGCAGCCAAGATCCCGGGACTCATGTATTAGATACGCAGTATTTT.

V gene TRBV4-3 combines with J gene TRBJ2-3; 7 bases agree with TRBD1. Germline CDR1 LGHNA, CDR2 YSLEER. The CDR3 has 16 residues. With 4 bases clipped from V and 6 bases from J, the junction kept 13 bases outside the gene matches. The CDR3 loop reads CASSPKGTAKGDTQYF. The CDR3 DNA reads TGCGCCAGCAGCCCTAAGGGGACAGCTAAAGGGGATACGCAGTATTTT.

The CDR3 is CASSRDRVPSGYTF. The CDR3 DNA is TGTGCCAGCAGCCGGGACAGGGTTCCTTCTGGCTACACCTTC. This sequence joins TRBV13 and TRBJ1-2; TRBD1 matches at 9 bases. Germline CDR1 and CDR2: PRHDT and FYEKMQ (reference sequence). This CDR3 is 14 amino acids long. V gave up 5 bases and J gave up 7 bases; unmatched junction bases: 8.

The chain employs TRBV4-1 and TRBJ2-7, with 9 positions matching TRBD1. Germline V CDR1 and CDR2: MGHRA, YSYEKL. This CDR3 is 16 amino acids long. V was pared by 2 bases and J by 5 bases, with 10 bases of the junction left unmatched. The CDR3, as DNA: TGCGCCAGCAGCCAATTGGACGGGACAGGGAACAACGAGCAGTACTTC. Translating it yields CASSQLDGTGNNEQYF.

This clone was picked up one time. The chain combines TRBV4-3 with TRBJ2-7; a weak D match, TRBD1 (5 bases). Trimming shortened V by 0 bases and J by 0 bases, and 9 bases separated the two germline ends. Germline CDR1 and CDR2: LGHNA and YSLEER. CDR3 length: 15 residues. The CDR3: CASSQDTTDSYEQYF. The CDR3 bases are TGCGCCAGCAGCCAAGATACGACAGACTCCTACGAGCAGTACTTC.

The chain joins TRBV19 to TRBJ1-4, with D tentatively TRBD1 (6 bases). Trimming shortened V by 0 bases and J by 10 bases, and 9 bases separated the two germline ends. Germline values: CDR1 LNHDA, CDR2 SQIVND (reference sequence). The CDR3 loop spans 13 amino acids. In nucleotides, the CDR3 is TGTGCCAGTAGTATAGATCTCAGGGGAAAACTGTTTTTT. This gives the protein CASSIDLRGKLFF.

The chain joins TRBV15 to TRBJ1-4; D not resolved. The CDR3 length is 15 residues. Between the trimmed V and J ends, which lost 5 bases and 5 bases, there was a span of 15 bases. The germline V gene has CDR1 LNHNV and CDR2 YYDKDF (reference sequence). The chain's CDR3 is CATSGRRRENEKLFF. CDR3 sequence (DNA): TGTGCCACCAGCGGGAGACGGCGGGAGAATGAAAAACTGTTTTTT. The complete variable domain, with remaining parts taken from reference TRBV15 and TRBJ1-4, reads DAMVIQNPRYQVTQFGKPVTLSCSQTLNHNVMYWYQQKSSQAPKLLFHYYDKDFNNEADTPDNFQSRRPNTSFCFLDIRSPGLGDTAMYLCATSGRRRENEKLFFGSGTQLSVL.

The V call is TRBV5-8, the J call TRBJ2-1, with D maybe TRBD1 (6 bases). The CDR3 is 12 amino acids. Germline-derived CDR1 and CDR2 are SGHTS and YDEGEE. The V end was cut by 2 bases, the J end by 15 bases, with 15 bases between. This CDR3 reads CASSFLTGTGFF. Here the CDR3 DNA reads TGTGCCAGCAGCTTTTTGACAGGCACGGGGTTCTTC. Using reference TRBV5-8 and TRBJ2-1 for the parts outside the CDR3, the full variable domain is EAGVTQSPTHLIKTRGQQATLRCSPISGHTSVYWYQQALGLGLQFLLWYDEGEERNRGNFPPRFSGRQFPNYSSELNVNALELEDSALYLCASSFLTGTGFFGPGTRLTVL.